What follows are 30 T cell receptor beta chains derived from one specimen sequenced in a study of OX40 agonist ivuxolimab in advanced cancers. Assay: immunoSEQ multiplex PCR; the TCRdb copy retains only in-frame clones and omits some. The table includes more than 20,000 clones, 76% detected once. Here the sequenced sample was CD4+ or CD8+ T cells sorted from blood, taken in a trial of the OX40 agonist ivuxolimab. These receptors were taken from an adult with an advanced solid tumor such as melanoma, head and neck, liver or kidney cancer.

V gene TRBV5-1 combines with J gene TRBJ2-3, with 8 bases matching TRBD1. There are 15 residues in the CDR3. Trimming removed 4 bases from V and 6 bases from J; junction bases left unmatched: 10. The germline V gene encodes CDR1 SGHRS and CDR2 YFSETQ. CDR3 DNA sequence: TGCGCCAGCAGCCCCGGGGGACAGGTGCAGGATACGCAGTATTTT. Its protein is CASSPGGQVQDTQYF. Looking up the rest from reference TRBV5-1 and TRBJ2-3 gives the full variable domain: KAGVTQTPRYLIKTRGQQVTLSCSPISGHRSVSWYQQTPGQGLQFLFEYFSETQRNKGNFPGRFSGRQFSNSRSEMNVSTLELGDSALYLCASSPGGQVQDTQYFGPGTRLTVL.

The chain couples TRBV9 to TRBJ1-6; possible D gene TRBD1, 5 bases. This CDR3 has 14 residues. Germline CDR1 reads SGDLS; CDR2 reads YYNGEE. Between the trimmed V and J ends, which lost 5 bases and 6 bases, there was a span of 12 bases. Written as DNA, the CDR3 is TGTGCCAGCAGTGGGGGACTCTCTAATTCACCCCTCCACTTT. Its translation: CASSGGLSNSPLHF.

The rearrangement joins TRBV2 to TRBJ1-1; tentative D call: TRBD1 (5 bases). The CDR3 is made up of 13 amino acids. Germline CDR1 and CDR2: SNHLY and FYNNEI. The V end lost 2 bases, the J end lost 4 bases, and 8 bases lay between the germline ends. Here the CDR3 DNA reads TGTGCCAGCAGTGAATGGGACGGCACTGAAGCTTTCTTT. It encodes CASSEWDGTEAFF.

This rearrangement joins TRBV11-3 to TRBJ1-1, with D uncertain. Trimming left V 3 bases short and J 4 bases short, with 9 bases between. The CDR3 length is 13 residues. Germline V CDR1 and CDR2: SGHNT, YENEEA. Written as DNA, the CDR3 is TGTGCCAGCAGCTTTTCTCCAGTCACTGAAGCTTTCTTT. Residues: CASSFSPVTEAFF.

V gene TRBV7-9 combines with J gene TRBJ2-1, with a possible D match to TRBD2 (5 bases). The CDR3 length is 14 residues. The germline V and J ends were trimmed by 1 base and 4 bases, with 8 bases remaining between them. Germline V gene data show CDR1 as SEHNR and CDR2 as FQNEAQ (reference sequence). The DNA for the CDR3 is TGTGCCAGCAGCTTAGGGTCGGGATACAATGAGCAGTTCTTC. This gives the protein CASSLGSGYNEQFF.

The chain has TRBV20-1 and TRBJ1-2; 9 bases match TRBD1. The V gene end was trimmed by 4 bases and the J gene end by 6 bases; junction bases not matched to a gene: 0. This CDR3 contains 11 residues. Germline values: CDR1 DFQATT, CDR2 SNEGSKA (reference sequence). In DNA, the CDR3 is TGCAGTGCTAACAGGGGGCATGGCTACACCTTC. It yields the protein CSANRGHGYTF.

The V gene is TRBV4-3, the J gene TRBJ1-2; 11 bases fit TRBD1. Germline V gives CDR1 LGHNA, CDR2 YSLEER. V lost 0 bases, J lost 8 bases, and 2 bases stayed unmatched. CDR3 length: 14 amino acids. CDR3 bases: TGCGCCAGCAGCCAAGACAGGACAGGGGGCGGCTACACCTTC. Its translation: CASSQDRTGGGYTF.

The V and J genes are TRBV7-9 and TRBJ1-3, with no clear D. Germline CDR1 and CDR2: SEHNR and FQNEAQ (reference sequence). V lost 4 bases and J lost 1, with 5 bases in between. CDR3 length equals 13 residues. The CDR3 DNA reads TGTGCCAGCAGCTCACGGTCTGGAAACACCATATATTTT. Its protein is CASSSRSGNTIYF.

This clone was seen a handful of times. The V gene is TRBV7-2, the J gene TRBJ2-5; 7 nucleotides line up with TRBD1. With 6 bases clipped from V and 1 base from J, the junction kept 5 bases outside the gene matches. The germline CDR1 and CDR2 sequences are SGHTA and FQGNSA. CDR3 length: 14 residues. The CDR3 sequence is CASRRRGPQETQYF. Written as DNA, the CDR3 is TGTGCCAGCAGGCGTAGGGGGCCCCAAGAGACCCAGTACTTC.

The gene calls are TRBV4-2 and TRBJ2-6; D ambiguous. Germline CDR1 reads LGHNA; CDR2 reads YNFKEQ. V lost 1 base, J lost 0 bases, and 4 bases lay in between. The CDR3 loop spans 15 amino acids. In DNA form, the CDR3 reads TGTGCCAGCAGCCAAGTAGTCTCTGGGGCCAACGTCCTGACTTTC. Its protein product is CASSQVVSGANVLTF.

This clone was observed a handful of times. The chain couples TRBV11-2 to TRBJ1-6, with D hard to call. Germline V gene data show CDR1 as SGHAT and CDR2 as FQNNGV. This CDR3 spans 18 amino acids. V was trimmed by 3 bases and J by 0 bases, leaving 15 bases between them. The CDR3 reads CASSLDADRGSYNSPLHF. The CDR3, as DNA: TGTGCCAGCAGCTTGGACGCGGACCGGGGCTCCTATAATTCACCCCTCCACTTT.

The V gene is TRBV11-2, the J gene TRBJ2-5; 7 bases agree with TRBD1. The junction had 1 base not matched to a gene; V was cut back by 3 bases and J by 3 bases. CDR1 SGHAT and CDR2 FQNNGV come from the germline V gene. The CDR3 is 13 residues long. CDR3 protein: CASSFTGEETQYF. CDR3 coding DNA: TGTGCCAGCAGCTTCACAGGGGAAGAGACCCAGTACTTC.

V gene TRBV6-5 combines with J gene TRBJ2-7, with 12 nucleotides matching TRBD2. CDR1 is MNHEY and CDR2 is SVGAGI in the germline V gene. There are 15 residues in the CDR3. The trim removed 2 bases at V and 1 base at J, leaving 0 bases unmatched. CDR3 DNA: TGTGCCAGCAGTTACGGACTAGCGGGGTCCTACGAGCAGTACTTC. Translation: CASSYGLAGSYEQYF.

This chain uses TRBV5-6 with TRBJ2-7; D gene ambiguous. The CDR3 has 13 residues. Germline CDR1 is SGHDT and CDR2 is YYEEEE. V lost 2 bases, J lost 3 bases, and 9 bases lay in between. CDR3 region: CASSFEPLYEQYF. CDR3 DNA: TGTGCCAGCAGCTTTGAACCCCTCTACGAGCAGTACTTC.

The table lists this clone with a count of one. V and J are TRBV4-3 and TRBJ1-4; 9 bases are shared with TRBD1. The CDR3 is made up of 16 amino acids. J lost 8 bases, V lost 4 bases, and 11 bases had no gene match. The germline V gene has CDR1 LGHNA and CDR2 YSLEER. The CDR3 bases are TGCGCCAGCAGCCTCTACCCGGACAGGGGAGGCGAAAAACTGTTTTTT. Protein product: CASSLYPDRGGEKLFF.

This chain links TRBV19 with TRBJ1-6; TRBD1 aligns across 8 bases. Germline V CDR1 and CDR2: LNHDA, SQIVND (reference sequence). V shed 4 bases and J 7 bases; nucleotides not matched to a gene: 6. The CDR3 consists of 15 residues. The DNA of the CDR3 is TGTGCCAGTAGTAACTCCTGGACAGGGAATTCACCCCTCCACTTT. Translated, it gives CASSNSWTGNSPLHF.

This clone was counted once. DNA for the CDR3: TGTGCCAGTAGTATGGGCTCCTACAATGAGCAGTTCTTC. This gives the protein CASSMGSYNEQFF. This chain uses TRBV19 with TRBJ2-1; D is undetermined. Trimming took 3 bases from V and 0 from J, leaving 3 bases between them. Germline values: CDR1 LNHDA, CDR2 SQIVND (reference sequence). The CDR3 is 13 residues long.

CDR3 protein: CASSYRDSGYEQYF. The CDR3 DNA reads as TGTGCCAGCAGCTACCGGGACAGCGGCTACGAGCAGTACTTC. The rearrangement links TRBV7-3 to TRBJ2-5; 7 nucleotides match TRBD1. The J call may be faulty, since TRBJ2-7 better matches the DNA end. Germline values: CDR1 SGHTA, CDR2 FQGTGA. The CDR3 is 14 amino acids.

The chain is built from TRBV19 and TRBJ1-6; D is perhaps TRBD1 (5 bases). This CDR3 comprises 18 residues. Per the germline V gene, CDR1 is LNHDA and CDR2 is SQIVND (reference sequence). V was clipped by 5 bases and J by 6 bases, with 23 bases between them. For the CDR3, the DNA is TGTGCCAGTAGTGCCCAGATAGGTAGAGGGACGGCTAATTCACCCCTCCACTTT. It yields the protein CASSAQIGRGTANSPLHF.

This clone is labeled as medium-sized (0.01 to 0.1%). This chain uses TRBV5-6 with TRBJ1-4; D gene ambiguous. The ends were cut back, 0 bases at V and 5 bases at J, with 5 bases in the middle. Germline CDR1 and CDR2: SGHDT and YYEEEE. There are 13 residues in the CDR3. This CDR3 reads CASSLALNEKLFF. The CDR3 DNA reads TGTGCCAGCAGCTTGGCCTTAAATGAAAAACTGTTTTTT.

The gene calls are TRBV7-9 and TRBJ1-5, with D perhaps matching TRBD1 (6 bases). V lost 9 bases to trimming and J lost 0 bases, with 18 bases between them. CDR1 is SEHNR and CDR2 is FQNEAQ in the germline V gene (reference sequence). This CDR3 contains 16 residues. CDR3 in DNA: TGTGCCAGAAGCCCCCAGGACAGCAATAGCAATCAGCCCCAGCATTTT. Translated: CARSPQDSNSNQPQHF.

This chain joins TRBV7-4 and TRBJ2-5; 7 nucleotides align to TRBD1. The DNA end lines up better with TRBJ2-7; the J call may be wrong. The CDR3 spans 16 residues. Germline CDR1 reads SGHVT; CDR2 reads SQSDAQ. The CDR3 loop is CASSHTGESRTYEQYF. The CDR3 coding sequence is TGTGCCAGCAGCCACACAGGGGAGAGTCGAACCTACGAGCAGTACTTC.

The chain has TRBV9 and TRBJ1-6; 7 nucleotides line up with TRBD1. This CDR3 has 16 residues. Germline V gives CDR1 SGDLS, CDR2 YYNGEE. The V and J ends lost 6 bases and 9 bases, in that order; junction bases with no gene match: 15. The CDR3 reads CASNSGDRDGSSPLHF. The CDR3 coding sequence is TGTGCCAGCAACTCCGGAGACAGGGATGGGAGTTCACCCCTCCACTTT.

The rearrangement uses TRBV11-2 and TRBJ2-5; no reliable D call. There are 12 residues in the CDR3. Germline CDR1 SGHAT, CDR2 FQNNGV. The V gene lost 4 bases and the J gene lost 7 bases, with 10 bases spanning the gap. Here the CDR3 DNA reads TGTGCCAGCAGCTCAGAATGGGGGACCCAGTACTTC. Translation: CASSSEWGTQYF.

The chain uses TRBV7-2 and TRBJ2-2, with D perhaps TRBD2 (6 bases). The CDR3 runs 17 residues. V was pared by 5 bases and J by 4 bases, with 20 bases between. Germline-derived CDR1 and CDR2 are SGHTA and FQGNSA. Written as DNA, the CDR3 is TGTGCCAGCAGCCGAAGGAGGAGGGCGTCGACCACCGGGGAGCTGTTTTTT. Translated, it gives CASSRRRRASTTGELFF.

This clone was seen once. DNA of the CDR3: TGTGCCAGCAGCTTCCCCAGGGGTAAGTTCGATGAGCAGTTCTTC. The encoded protein is CASSFPRGKFDEQFF. The chain joins TRBV5-6 to TRBJ2-1; possible D gene TRBD1, 6 bases. This CDR3 has 15 residues. V was clipped by 2 bases and J by 8 bases, with 17 bases between them. Germline CDR1 and CDR2: SGHDT and YYEEEE.

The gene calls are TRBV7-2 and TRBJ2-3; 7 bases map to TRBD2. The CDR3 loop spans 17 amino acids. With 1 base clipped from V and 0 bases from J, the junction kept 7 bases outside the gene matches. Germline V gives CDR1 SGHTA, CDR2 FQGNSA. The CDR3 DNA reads TGTGCCAGCAGCTTAGTAGTAAGCGGGAAAAGCACAGATACGCAGTATTTT. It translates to CASSLVVSGKSTDTQYF.

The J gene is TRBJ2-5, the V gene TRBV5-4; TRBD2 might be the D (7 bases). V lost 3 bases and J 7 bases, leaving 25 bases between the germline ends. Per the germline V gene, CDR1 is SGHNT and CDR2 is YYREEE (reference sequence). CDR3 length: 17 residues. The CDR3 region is CASSSAGAGDVVGTQYF. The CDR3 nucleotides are TGTGCCAGCAGCTCGGCGGGGGCGGGGGACGTTGTAGGGACCCAGTACTTC.

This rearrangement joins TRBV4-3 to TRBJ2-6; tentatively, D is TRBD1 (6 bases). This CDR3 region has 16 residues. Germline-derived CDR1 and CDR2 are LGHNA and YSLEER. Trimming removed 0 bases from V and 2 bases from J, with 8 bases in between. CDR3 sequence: CASSQEWGPGANVLTF. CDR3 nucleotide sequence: TGCGCCAGCAGCCAAGAGTGGGGGCCTGGGGCCAACGTCCTGACTTTC.

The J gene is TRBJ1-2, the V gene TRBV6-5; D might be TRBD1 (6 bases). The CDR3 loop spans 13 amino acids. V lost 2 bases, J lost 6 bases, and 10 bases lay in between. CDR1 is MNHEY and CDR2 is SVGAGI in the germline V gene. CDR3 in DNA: TGTGCCAGCAGTTACGATCAGGGGAATGGCTACACCTTC. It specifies CASSYDQGNGYTF.